This TCR beta chain came from a study of T cell changes during pregnancy in multiple sclerosis. Profiled with immunoSEQ multiplex PCR; TCRdb holds only in-frame clones, not every one. The table includes fewer than 45,000 clones, less than 95% detected once. Trimming stripped 3 bases from V and 0 bases from J, with 22 bases between. The CDR3 is 18 amino acids. Per the germline V gene, CDR1 is SGHRS and CDR2 is YFSETQ. This receptor was identified in a female donor with multiple sclerosis, enrolled in a pregnancy study. The chain joins TRBV5-1 to TRBJ2-7; tentatively, D is TRBD1 (5 bases). Source: CD8+ T cells from peripheral blood mononuclear cells, taken in the first trimester of pregnancy. The CDR3 loop reads CASSSPRAQTEFSYEQYF. The CDR3 nucleotides read TGCGCCAGCAGCTCCCCCCGGGCCCAGACAGAGTTCTCCTACGAGCAGTACTTC.